This T cell receptor beta chain came from a study of blood T cells in healthy people across ages. The authors isolated at least 6.5 million PBMCs per sample. This CDR3 comprises 16 residues. V lost 5 bases, J lost 2 bases, and 7 bases stayed unmatched. The germline V gene has CDR1 MNHEY and CDR2 SMNVEV (reference sequence). Sample-barcoded 5' priming and a J-beta primer mix drove a second PCR of about 7 to 11 cycles. From each sample, at least 2.5 million paired-end reads containing CDR3 were obtained. TCRdb passed the 5' RACE reads through MiXCR, listing each CDR3 protein once. This sample yields 1.5 million to 2 million distinct CDR3 sequences, of which approximately 40% are seen a single time; 23% belongs to the top ten. This clonotype was seen just once. Its matching antigen is unknown. Notes on the study in general: Long-lived donors carried more naive CD4+ cells and greater diversity than aged donors.

The clonotype originates from a human donor in good health. Sequencing was carried out using blood. The chain joins TRBV27 to TRBJ2-3, with 10 bases lining up with TRBD2. The CDR3 reads CASSPLAGSVTDTQYF. CDR3 nucleotide sequence: TGTGCCAGCAGTCCACTAGCGGGGAGCGTCACAGATACGCAGTATTTT.